This TCR beta chain emerged from a study of blood T cell repertoires in COVID-19. On the study more broadly: Acute-phase and convalescent COVID-19 samples originated in the United States, Italy and Spain. Sources were T cells, B-cell-depleted T cells, or PBMCs; the material itself was cDNA or gDNA.

J lost 3 bases, V lost 3 bases, and 6 bases had no gene match. The germline CDR1 and CDR2 sequences are SGHAT and FQNNGV. The CDR3 runs 15 residues. As handled by the study authors: Using reference gene primer amplification, nucleated cell counts were estimated. TCRdb's table, derived via immunoSEQ multiplex PCR, lists solely in-frame clones and lacks some. The V and J calls and clone size come from that table; D and trimming were worked out from the DNA. The data contain about 63,000 clones, around 79% of them singletons. The sequenced sample was peripheral blood. This receptor was identified in a human donor in a cohort sampled during active COVID-19. This rearrangement joins TRBV11-2 to TRBJ2-7; 9 positions match TRBD2. CDR3 nucleotides: TGTGCCAGCAGCTTTCACGTAGCGGGGGACTACGAGCAGTACTTC. Translating it yields CASSFHVAGDYEQYF.